What follows are 14 T cell receptor beta chains derived from one specimen sequenced in a study of blood T cell repertoires in COVID-19. Measured with immunoSEQ multiplex PCR; TCRdb has only the in-frame clones, and not every one. The repertoire holds around 160,000 clones, over 75% seen once, with around 13% in the top ten. Material: peripheral blood. The receptors were gathered from a man in his 60s with active or convalescent COVID-19.

V and J are TRBV6-1 and TRBJ1-5; D unresolved. Germline V gene data show CDR1 as MNHNS and CDR2 as SASEGT. Trimming took 2 bases from V and 7 from J, leaving 6 bases between them. The CDR3 length is 12 residues. CDR3 region: CASSERRQPQHF. The DNA of the CDR3 is TGTGCCAGCAGTGAACGTAGACAGCCCCAGCATTTT.

CDR3 in amino acids: CASSRGSYADTQYF. CDR3 bases: TGTGCCAGCAGCCGCGGGAGTTACGCAGATACGCAGTATTTT. The chain has TRBV6-5 and TRBJ2-3, with 7 bases identical to TRBD2. The CDR3 is 14 residues long. V dropped 6 bases and J dropped 4; count of bases not matched to a gene: 7. CDR1 MNHEY and CDR2 SVGAGI come from the germline V gene.

The chain couples TRBV7-2 to TRBJ2-7; maybe TRBD2 (6 bases). Trimming cost V 5 bases and J 3 bases, with 11 bases left between them. This CDR3 spans 13 amino acids. Germline CDR1 SGHTA, CDR2 FQGNSA. As DNA, the CDR3 is TGTGCCAGCAGCCTAAGGGAGGTCTACGAGCAGTACTTC. Translation: CASSLREVYEQYF.

This clone was observed many times. The V and J genes are TRBV2 and TRBJ2-1; D may be TRBD2 (7 bases). The CDR3 contains 16 residues. Trimming pared 3 bases from V and 4 bases from J, leaving 16 bases between. Germline V CDR1 and CDR2: SNHLY, FYNNEI. The DNA for the CDR3 is TGTGCCAGCAGTGATTATGAGGGGGGGTCGTACAATGAGCAGTTCTTC. Its translation is CASSDYEGGSYNEQFF. Using reference TRBV2 and TRBJ2-1 for the parts outside the CDR3, the full variable domain is EPEVTQTPSHQVTQMGQEVILRCVPISNHLYFYWYRQILGQKVEFLVSFYNNEISEKSEIFDDQFSVERPDGSNFTLKIRSTKLEDSAMYFCASSDYEGGSYNEQFFGPGTRLTVL.

V gene TRBV21-1 combines with J gene TRBJ2-3; no check of the table's D call, TRBD2, against the DNA was made. TRBV21-1 is a recognized pseudogene. The CDR3 extends over 17 amino acids. DNA of the CDR3: TGTGCCAGCAGCAAATGGAGGGCTCGAGGGGGCACAGATACGCAGTATTTT. Encoded protein: CASSKWRARGGTDTQYF.

This rearrangement joins TRBV28 to TRBJ2-7, with TRBD1 matching over 7 bases. CDR1 and CDR2 from the germline V gene are MDHEN and SYDVKM. The CDR3 has 14 amino acids. With 10 bases clipped from V and 3 bases from J, the junction kept 12 bases outside the gene matches. The CDR3 DNA sequence: TGTGCCACGATTCGACAGGGTCACAACTACGAGCAGTACTTC. Translating it yields CATIRQGHNYEQYF.

This chain connects TRBV24-1 to TRBJ2-7; a weak D match, TRBD2 (6 bases). Germline V gene lookup returns CDR1 KGHDR and CDR2 SFDVKD. V was clipped by 12 bases and J by 3 bases, with 14 bases between them. This CDR3 comprises 12 residues. The CDR3 DNA reads as TGTGCCCACCGGGGGAAAAGCTACGAGCAGTACTTC. Amino acid sequence: CAHRGKSYEQYF.

The chain employs TRBV27 and TRBJ1-5; a weak D match, TRBD1 (6 bases). In germline, CDR1 is MNHEY, CDR2 SMNVEV (reference sequence). Trimming cost V 4 bases and J 7 bases, with 14 bases left between them. This CDR3 has 14 residues. The CDR3 loop reads CASSSQGLGQPQHF. The CDR3 bases are TGTGCCAGCAGTTCACAGGGCCTCGGGCAGCCCCAGCATTTT.

This chain uses TRBV6-1 with TRBJ1-3, with D unclear. Trimming shortened V by 1 base and J by 0 bases, and 13 bases separated the two germline ends. The germline CDR1 and CDR2 sequences are MNHNS and SASEGT. The CDR3 is made up of 17 amino acids. The CDR3 sequence: CASSEVAPFNSGNTIYF. As DNA, the CDR3 is TGTGCCAGCAGTGAAGTGGCACCTTTCAACTCTGGAAACACCATATATTTT.

This clone showed up just a few times. V is TRBV19 and J is TRBJ1-5, with 8 positions matching TRBD1. The CDR3 runs to 17 residues. After removal of 6 bases from V and 4 bases from J, the junction contained 14 bases not matched to a gene. Germline loops: CDR1 LNHDA, CDR2 SQIVND (reference sequence). The CDR3 coding sequence is TGTGCCAGTAGGAACACCTACAGGACAGGGTCTAATCAGCCCCAGCATTTT. Its protein is CASRNTYRTGSNQPQHF.

The chain employs TRBV9 and TRBJ2-3; 8 bases map to TRBD2. In germline, CDR1 is SGDLS, CDR2 YYNGEE. This CDR3 is built from 14 residues. V trimming: 1 base; J trimming: 3 bases; junction bases outside the gene matches: 1. CDR3 bases: TGTGCCAGCAGCGTAAGCGGGAGAACAGATACGCAGTATTTT. Amino acid sequence: CASSVSGRTDTQYF.

The chain has TRBV9 and TRBJ2-3, with TRBD1 identical over 7 bases. This CDR3 is 16 amino acids long. Germline-derived CDR1 and CDR2 are SGDLS and YYNGEE. J was trimmed by 2 bases and V by 0 bases; bases with no gene match: 6. The CDR3 loop reads CASSVGGTVHTDTQYF. The CDR3 DNA reads TGTGCCAGCAGCGTAGGGGGGACAGTCCACACAGATACGCAGTATTTT.

V and J are TRBV28 and TRBJ1-4; perhaps TRBD1 as D (5 bases). V was cut by 6 bases and J by 4 bases, with 12 bases left in between. This CDR3 spans 14 amino acids. Per germline, CDR1 MDHEN and CDR2 SYDVKM. Written as DNA, the CDR3 is TGTGCCAGCAGCCCGGGGGGTCATAATGAAAAACTGTTTTTT. Residues: CASSPGGHNEKLFF.

The chain couples TRBV9 to TRBJ2-7; 14 bases line up with TRBD2. CDR1 and CDR2 from the germline V gene are SGDLS and YYNGEE. V lost 3 bases and J lost 5; bases outside the gene matches: 4. The CDR3 is 15 residues long. The CDR3 nucleotides are TGTGCCAGCAGCGAGGGACTAGCGGGAGCAGACGAGCAGTACTTC. The encoded protein is CASSEGLAGADEQYF.